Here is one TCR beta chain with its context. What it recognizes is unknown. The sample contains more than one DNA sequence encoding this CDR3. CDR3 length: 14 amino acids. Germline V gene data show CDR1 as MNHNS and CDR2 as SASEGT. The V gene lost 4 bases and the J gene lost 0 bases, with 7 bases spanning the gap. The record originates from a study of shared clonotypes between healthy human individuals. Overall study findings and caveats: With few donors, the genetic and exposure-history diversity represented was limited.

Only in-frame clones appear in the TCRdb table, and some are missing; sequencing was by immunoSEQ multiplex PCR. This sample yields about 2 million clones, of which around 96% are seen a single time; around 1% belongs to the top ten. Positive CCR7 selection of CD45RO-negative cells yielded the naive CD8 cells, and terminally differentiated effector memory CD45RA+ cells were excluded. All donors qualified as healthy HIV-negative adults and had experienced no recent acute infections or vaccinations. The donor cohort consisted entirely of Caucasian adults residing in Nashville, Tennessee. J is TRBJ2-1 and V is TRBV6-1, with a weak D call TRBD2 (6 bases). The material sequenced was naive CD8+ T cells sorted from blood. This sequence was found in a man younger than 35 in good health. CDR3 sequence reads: CASSGGTSYNEQFF. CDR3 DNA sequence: TGTGCCAGCAGTGGCGGGACCTCCTACAATGAGCAGTTCTTC.